The clone carrying this TCR beta chain has just a few counts. Its antigen is not identified. The germline gene is not matched at one end of the junction; a read error may be the cause. Using RNA transcripts as the source, TCR beta CDR3 regions were amplified. The HTBI primer set served for first-round RT-PCR of the TCR CDR3. TCRdb ran MiXCR on the multiplex PCR reads and lists one entry per CDR3 protein. Of under 400,000 distinct CDR3 sequences in the sample, 18% were seen once. CDR3 length: 16 residues. CDR1 and CDR2 (germline): LNHNV, YYDKDF (reference sequence). Clinical symptoms, serum thyroxine and TRAb, thyroid ultrasound and orbital computed tomography were used for the diagnoses. Fresh peripheral blood, 9.5 to 10 ml of it, supplied the PBMCs. The sample is drawn from a study of T cells in Graves' hyperthyroidism and ophthalmopathy. Study findings and constraints: Classification by a 13 V-J model distinguished ophthalmopathy from stable hyperthyroidism. Among clonotypes expanded in thyroid above 0.001, most were also found in blood.

Sequencing was performed on blood. The chain couples TRBV15 to TRBJ1-1; perhaps TRBD1 as D (5 bases). The TCR was taken from a woman aged 50 to 60 with Graves' hyperthyroidism. CDR3 in amino acids: CATSRAAGRQNAEAFF. CDR3 sequence (DNA): TGTGCCACCAGCAGGGCCGCGGGGCGTCAGAACGCTGAAGCTTTCTTT.